This TCR beta chain appears in the sequencing data of a study of shared clonotypes between healthy human individuals. This CDR3 region has 18 residues. Trimming removed 3 bases from V and 5 bases from J; junction bases left unmatched: 16. CDR1 SEHNR and CDR2 FQNEAQ come from the germline V gene (reference sequence). An approximately 220 ng quantity of DNA, approximately 29,000 T cell genomes, went into the sorted-subset replicate PCRs. Profiled with immunoSEQ multiplex PCR; TCRdb holds only in-frame clones, not every one. In the table there are hundreds of thousands of clones, approximately 74% of which are singletons.

The J gene is TRBJ2-1, the V gene TRBV7-9, with 7 bases fitting TRBD2. This clonotype was obtained from a woman aged 30 to 39 in good health. Sequenced: memory CD4+ T cells sorted from blood. Subset given: CD45RA-negative fraction. For the CDR3, the DNA is TGTGCCAGCAGCTTGGGAGGGGTGGGCGCCCTTCTACACAATGAGCAGTTCTTC. Its translation: CASSLGGVGALLHNEQFF.